A selection of T cell receptor beta chains follows, all from one sample in a study of T-cell memory formation after mild COVID-19. TCRdb re-analysed the 5' RACE reads in MiXCR, keeping a single row per CDR3 protein. The table records approximately 260,000 distinct CDR3 sequences, less than 20% of them present only once. Sequences were obtained from PBMCs or a T cell subset sorted from them (not recorded which). The receptors derive from a man aged 18 to 30 who had mild COVID-19 (a few samples of this study predate the infection). Cell type and time point are not known. The CDR3 runs from the conserved cysteine through the conserved F or W. D genes are given only for firm matches. Not every row has a clone size; where given, it reads once, few, many or a size class.

>.|TRBD1|TRBV5-1
CASSTSGRGGDTEAFF
>few|.|TRBV24-1
CATSPRVTPRNEQFF
>few|.|TRBV20-1
CSAPMTGRPETQYF
>many|TRBD2|TRBV7-8
CASSQLAGGSSGELFF
>.|.|TRBV7-2
CASSPRRGGLNTGELFF
>.|TRBD2|TRBV5-1
CASSLATRGRAYNEQFF
>few|.|TRBV4-1
CASSQKGAGGTDTQYF
>few|.|TRBV7-2
CASSTQPGPGANVLTF
>.|TRBD1|TRBV7-2
CASSLAGTGIQPQHF
>.|.|TRBV5-1
CASLNRASSDTQYF
>many|.|TRBV5-1
CASSWGQNTEAFF
>few|TRBD1|TRBV6-5
CASSDRGPDTGELFF
>few|.|TRBV11-2
CASSFSGRRRIIF
>.|.|TRBV6-5
CASSYSRGAAEAFF
>.|.|TRBV7-7
CASSSLVTGELFF
>.|TRBD2|TRBV12-3/TRBV12-4
CASSRARIPTSGNSYEQYF
>.|TRBD2|TRBV12-3/TRBV12-4
CASSLYGWEGTNTGELFF
>.|.|TRBV5-1
CASSSEPGPGANVLTF
>few|.|TRBV10-3
CATMWTVDTGELFF
>.|TRBD2|TRBV4-3
CASSRSPSGGGTDTQYF
>few|.|TRBV6-2/TRBV6-3
CASSRTDQETQYF
>few|.|TRBV6-6
CASRQQGMNTEAFF
>.|.|TRBV5-1
CASSLVGPPLAELFF
>.|.|TRBV7-2
CASSFQGWETQYF
>few|.|TRBV12-3/TRBV12-4
CASSPRRLFPYGYTF
>few|.|TRBV7-2
CASSLDVIPEAFF
>many|.|TRBV5-1
CASSPEGGLVEQYF
>few|TRBD1|TRBV7-9
CASSADRGENIQYF
>few|.|TRBV12-3/TRBV12-4
CASSSFPIGQYF
>.|.|TRBV7-8
CASSAVGGNYGYTF
>once|.|TRBV4-3
CASSRAGREAFF
>few|.|TRBV6-2/TRBV6-3
CASSQPRDYQETQYF
>few|.|TRBV4-3
CASSQEQDGQSGNTIYF
>many|.|TRBV5-1
CASSLVQGTGELFF
>.|TRBD1|TRBV6-6
CASSYSNRGPYNEQFF
>.|.|TRBV7-2
CASSLEYGYTF
>.|.|TRBV5-4
CAPGSGANVLTF
>once|.|TRBV4-1
CASSQLTAPSNSPLHF
>many|TRBD2|TRBV12-3/TRBV12-4
CASSPWWTRDEQFF
>few|.|TRBV5-1
CASSRVVNTEAFF
>.|.|TRBV6-2/TRBV6-3
CASRSSGETQYF
>.|TRBD1|TRBV7-2
CASSTDRVSTDTQYF
>.|.|TRBV6-5
CATSRHYNEQFF
>.|.|TRBV5-4
CASSPGLLNTEAFF
>.|.|TRBV7-6
CASSLEVTSNTGELFF
>.|TRBD2|TRBV15
CATSSRLAGTDTQYF
>.|.|TRBV6-5
CASSLSPDNQPQHF